Here is one T cell receptor (beta chain) with its context. There is no known antigen for this receptor. Nothing much larger sits one base from this clone, and base qualities are not available. From a lookup of the germline V gene (reference sequence), CDR1 and CDR2 are SEHNR and FQNEAQ. There are 13 amino acids in the CDR3, from cysteine to phenylalanine inclusive. The kept DNA is CDR3 alone, 39 bases in frame from the first base. V trim: 5 bases; J trim: 2 bases; unmatched bases: 2. RNA was extracted using the RNeasy kit, and roughly 0.5 to 1 microgram was reverse transcribed with random hexamers. TCR beta CDR3 regions were amplified with the immunoSEQ multiplex PCR assay covering 54 Vbeta and 13 Jbeta segments. Bias from PCR amplification was corrected by using a synthetic template baseline for primer optimization and for computational correction. On the study's bioinformatics: Reads were annotated to V, D and J genes according to IMGT and were analyzed with immunoSEQ Analyzer, with only productive sequences retained. Clonality was computed as one minus Shannon entropy normalized by log2 of the number of productive unique sequences. For each patient and control, public and private clones were evaluated among the 100 most prevalent clones. Susac-specific clones were defined as absent from healthy and MS cohorts, 850 to 1,300 published viral clones and other ImmuneACCESS disease sequences. The public reads were run again by TCRdb, first through fastp at Q25 and then through MiXCR, and only productive beta chains were kept. Identical CDR3 proteins give one entry, which carries the most common genes and DNA. The V and J calls reflect TCRdb's pipeline rather than the authors' work. This sample lists some 260,000 distinct CDR3 sequences; about 88% were detected once. Clones ranked in the top ten supply 0.095% to 0.14% of the sample.

The sample comes from a study of CD8 T cells in Susac syndrome (dated by TCRdb to about 2019). With regard to the full study: Whether CD8+ T cell activation and differentiation in Susac syndrome was antigen driven was tested using repertoire sequencing. Clonality of the CD8+ T cell repertoire was compared between roughly 13 healthy donors, approximately 14 Susac syndrome patients and some 15 multiple sclerosis patients.

Peripheral blood CD8+ and CD4+ T cells from healthy donors, Susac syndrome patients and multiple sclerosis patients were profiled using high-throughput TCR beta sequencing. Multiple sclerosis controls were treatment-naive patients with stable or active relapsing-remitting disease fulfilling revised McDonald criteria. Bulk CD8+ and CD4+ T cells were purified by magnetic negative isolation, while CD8+ TEMRA cells were enriched using FACS. Blood was drawn into EDTA tubes, processed within 24 hours, and PBMCs were isolated by density gradient centrifugation. PBMCs intended for TCR sequencing were cryopreserved in liquid nitrogen and thawed later in a water bath at 37 degrees C. Purity of sorted or isolated CD4+, CD8+ and CD8+ TEMRA cells was at least 90%. The research as a whole found: The number of individuals in the TCR sequencing and HLA analysis was acknowledged as relatively small.

The origin of this receptor is a human donor with multiple sclerosis. The sequencing input was CD8+ T cells from PBMCs. The sequence links TRBV7-9 to TRBJ1-2; 7 nucleotides in the junction match TRBD1. The CDR3 protein is CASSQGVNYGYTF. The DNA is as follows: TGTGCCAGCAGCCAGGGGGTAAACTATGGCTACACCTTC.